The 28 T cell receptor beta chains presented below share a single source sample, sequenced in a study of cytomegalovirus exposure and HLA in healthy donors. The PCR was carried out with 60 Vbeta primers and 13 Jbeta primers. The assay was immunoSEQ multiplex PCR, and TCRdb's table has in-frame clones only and misses some. Of fewer than 90,000 clones in the sample, around 70% are singletons; the top ten hold roughly 7.2%. Specimen: PBMCs. These receptors were collected from a man aged 35-49 years in good health and CMV-seropositive.

The V and J genes are TRBV28 and TRBJ1-1; no clear D gene. The germline V gene has CDR1 MDHEN and CDR2 SYDVKM. CDR3 size: 11 residues. V dropped 10 bases and J dropped 1 base, with 7 bases sitting between them. The CDR3 sequence is CATHWNTEAFF. The DNA of the CDR3 is TGTGCCACCCACTGGAACACTGAAGCTTTCTTT.

This clone has only a few counts. The junction departs from the called germline gene at one end, perhaps through a read error. J is TRBJ2-7 and V is TRBV7-9, with D possibly matching TRBD1 (6 bases). The CDR3 consists of 18 residues. Germline CDR1 reads SEHNR; CDR2 reads FQNEAQ (reference sequence). Here the CDR3 reads CASSLYGTNAGVFYGQYF. Written as DNA, the CDR3 is TGTGCCAGCAGCTTATATGGGACAAACGCCGGAGTATTCTACGGGCAGTACTTC.

V and J are TRBV7-9 and TRBJ1-4; 12 bases match TRBD1. CDR1 SEHNR and CDR2 FQNEAQ come from the germline V gene (reference sequence). The CDR3 loop spans 16 amino acids. J was trimmed by 8 bases and V by 1 base; bases with no gene match: 5. The CDR3 protein is CASSLDGDRGREKLFF. The CDR3 DNA follows: TGTGCCAGCAGCTTAGACGGGGACAGGGGGCGCGAAAAACTGTTTTTT.

A few counts support this clone. CDR3 loop: CASSVGQGSYGYTF. In nucleotides, the CDR3 is TGTGCCAGCAGCGTAGGACAGGGCAGCTATGGCTACACCTTC. The chain links TRBV9 to TRBJ1-2, with 7 bases that match TRBD1. The CDR3 has 14 residues. Trimming removed 0 bases from V and 4 bases from J; junction bases left unmatched: 3. Germline V gene lookup returns CDR1 SGDLS and CDR2 YYNGEE.

Concerning this clone: At one of its ends the junction is not consistent with the germline gene, which may arise from a read error. The rearrangement joins TRBV30 to TRBJ2-1; 10 bases align to TRBD2. The CDR3 spans 16 residues. Germline V gene data show CDR1 as GTSNPN and CDR2 as SVGIG (reference sequence). CDR3 sequence: CAPPAGGLPSCNEQFF. CDR3 DNA: TGTGCTCCCCCAGCGGGAGGGCTCCCATCCTGCAATGAGCAGTTCTTC.

Comments on this clone: A junction end diverges from the germline sequence, so it may reflect a read error. This chain links TRBV7-9 with TRBJ2-1; D is undetermined. CDR3 size: 12 residues. Germline V lookup: CDR1 SEHNR, CDR2 FQNEAQ (reference sequence). The CDR3 DNA reads as TGTTCCAGCAGCTTTATCTACAATGAGCAGTTCTTC. This gives the protein CSSSFIYNEQFF.

This clone has just a few counts. Germline and junction disagree at one end, which may indicate a read error. At the DNA level, this CDR3 is encoded by other sequences in the same sample as well. The genes are TRBV28 and TRBJ2-1, with 13 positions matching TRBD2. The CDR3 sequence is 17 residues long. Per germline, CDR1 MDHEN and CDR2 SYDVKM. This CDR3 reads CASSFSGLAGRHNEQFF. The CDR3 DNA is TGCGCCAGCAGTTTCTCGGGACTAGCGGGGAGACACAATGAGCAGTTCTTC. Drawing the rest from reference TRBV28 and TRBJ2-1, the complete variable domain is DVKVTQSSRYLVKRTGEKVFLECVQDMDHENMFWYRQDPGLGLRLIYFSYDVKMKEKGDIPEGYSVSREKKERFSLILESASTNQTSMYLCASSFSGLAGRHNEQFFGPGTRLTVL.

J is TRBJ1-5 and V is TRBV5-6; TRBD1 aligns across 9 bases. The germline V gene has CDR1 SGHDT and CDR2 YYEEEE. V dropped 0 bases and J dropped 0; count of bases not matched to a gene: 4. This CDR3 spans 17 amino acids. The CDR3, as DNA: TGTGCCAGCAGCTTGGGACGGGGACAGGGTAGCAATCAGCCCCAGCATTTT. Its translation: CASSLGRGQGSNQPQHF.

The chain has TRBV5-6 and TRBJ2-5, with D tentatively TRBD1 (5 bases). This CDR3 contains 12 residues. With 2 bases removed from V and 5 bases from J, the gap between germline ends came to 7 bases. Germline V gives CDR1 SGHDT, CDR2 YYEEEE. For the CDR3, the DNA is TGTGCCAGCAGCTTAGGGGTTGAGACCCAGTACTTC. Its translation: CASSLGVETQYF.

The chain is built from TRBV11-1 and TRBJ2-5, with D possibly being TRBD1 (5 bases). Germline V gene sequence: CDR1 SGHAT, CDR2 FQDESV (reference sequence). Trimming removed 8 bases at V and 2 bases at J, with 12 bases between. The CDR3 sequence is 13 residues long. CDR3 region: CASGPAGQETQYF. In DNA form, the CDR3 reads TGTGCCAGCGGCCCAGCAGGGCAAGAGACCCAGTACTTC.

The CDR3 loop reads CASSGGGRGRGSYTF. The CDR3, as DNA: TGTGCCAGCAGCGGGGGGGGCCGGGGTCGAGGGAGCTACACCTTC. V usage is TRBV5-4 and J usage is TRBJ1-2; tentative D call: TRBD1 (6 bases). Trimming cost V 4 bases and J 9 bases, with 22 bases left between them. In germline, CDR1 is SGHNT, CDR2 YYREEE (reference sequence). The CDR3 has 15 amino acids. Full variable domain (remainder filled in from reference TRBV5-4 and TRBJ1-2): ETGVTQSPTHLIKTRGQQVTLRCSSQSGHNTVSWYQQALGQGPQFIFQYYREEENGRGNFPPRFSGLQFPNYSSELNVNALELDDSALYLCASSGGGRGRGSYTFGSGTRLTVV.

The chain carries TRBV14 and TRBJ1-1, with unresolved D. Germline CDR1 is SGHDN and CDR2 is FVKESK. This CDR3 contains 14 residues. Trimming shortened V by 1 base and J by 5 bases, and 11 bases separated the two germline ends. In nucleotides, the CDR3 is TGTGCCAGCAGCCAAGTTACGGGTAGGACTGAAGCTTTCTTT. As protein: CASSQVTGRTEAFF. The whole variable domain, remainder taken from reference TRBV14 and TRBJ1-1, is EAGVTQFPSHSVIEKGQTVTLRCDPISGHDNLYWYRRVMGKEIKFLLHFVKESKQDESGMPNNRFLAERTGGTYSTLKVQPAELEDSGVYFCASSQVTGRTEAFFGQGTRLTVV.

The rearrangement links TRBV6-5 to TRBJ2-2; D might be TRBD1 (6 bases). Germline V gene data show CDR1 as MNHEY and CDR2 as SVGAGI. Trimming removed 5 bases at V and 1 base at J, with 8 bases between. CDR3 length: 14 amino acids. CDR3 sequence reads: CASSKDRNTGELFF. The CDR3 nucleotides are TGTGCCAGCAGTAAGGACAGGAACACCGGGGAGCTGTTTTTT.

V gene TRBV15 combines with J gene TRBJ2-2, with 9 bases fitting TRBD2. Germline CDR1 LNHNV, CDR2 YYDKDF (reference sequence). The length of the CDR3 is 16 residues. J gave up 8 bases and V 1 base, and 8 bases lay outside the gene matches. CDR3 sequence reads: CATSRAASGMGGELFF. The CDR3 DNA is TGTGCCACCAGCAGAGCGGCTAGCGGGATGGGTGGGGAGCTGTTTTTT.

In this sample, this clone turned up a few times. This chain joins TRBV7-8 and TRBJ1-2; 8 nucleotides match TRBD1. CDR1 SGHVS and CDR2 FQNEAQ come from the germline V gene. The V segment lost 4 bases and the J segment 9 bases; nucleotides outside the gene matches: 7. This CDR3 has 13 amino acids. As DNA, the CDR3 is TGTGCCAGCAGCTCCACTGGACAGGGAAGCTACACCTTC. This codes for CASSSTGQGSYTF.

The chain links TRBV6-5 to TRBJ2-7; D might be TRBD1 (6 bases). The V end lost 3 bases, the J end lost 6 bases, and 21 bases lay between the germline ends. The CDR3 consists of 16 residues. The germline CDR1 and CDR2 sequences are MNHEY and SVGAGI. Here the CDR3 reads CASSYDNRAQTSEQYF. In DNA, the CDR3 is TGTGCCAGCAGTTATGATAACAGGGCGCAGACGTCCGAGCAGTACTTC.

This chain links TRBV5-1 with TRBJ1-2; D remains ambiguous. Germline CDR1 and CDR2: SGHRS and YFSETQ. The CDR3 extends over 13 amino acids. V lost 0 bases and J lost 7, with 10 bases in between. The CDR3 protein is CASSLGGDGGYTF. CDR3 DNA sequence: TGCGCCAGCAGCTTGGGCGGAGACGGTGGCTACACCTTC. Drawing the rest from reference TRBV5-1 and TRBJ1-2, the complete variable domain is KAGVTQTPRYLIKTRGQQVTLSCSPISGHRSVSWYQQTPGQGLQFLFEYFSETQRNKGNFPGRFSGRQFSNSRSEMNVSTLELGDSALYLCASSLGGDGGYTFGSGTRLTVV.

The gene calls are TRBV9 and TRBJ1-2; D may be TRBD1 (5 bases). V lost 0 bases and J lost 7, with 19 bases in between. The CDR3 extends over 16 amino acids. Germline V gene lookup returns CDR1 SGDLS and CDR2 YYNGEE. CDR3 in DNA: TGTGCCAGCAGCGTAGGTAGTGGGCAGGGTCTTATTGGCTACACCTTC. Its translation: CASSVGSGQGLIGYTF.

The table lists this clone with a count of one. This chain joins TRBV5-6 and TRBJ2-2, with TRBD1 as a possible D gene (6 bases). The CDR3 consists of 13 residues. Germline V gene sequence: CDR1 SGHDT, CDR2 YYEEEE. V dropped 4 bases and J dropped 6 bases, with 10 bases sitting between them. DNA of the CDR3: TGTGCCAGCAGCCCCGGGACATCCGGGGAGCTGTTTTTT. This translates into CASSPGTSGELFF.

CDR3 amino acids: CASSLGERRVGTNTEAFF. In DNA, the CDR3 is TGTGCCAGCAGCTTAGGTGAACGCAGGGTTGGTACGAACACTGAAGCTTTCTTT. V gene TRBV7-4 combines with J gene TRBJ1-1; perhaps TRBD1 as D (5 bases). CDR1 is SGHVT and CDR2 is SQSDAQ in the germline V gene. The CDR3 loop spans 18 amino acids. The V gene lost 1 base and the J gene lost 1 base, with 19 bases spanning the gap.

This chain joins TRBV29-1 and TRBJ2-5; D may be TRBD2 (7 bases). V lost 7 bases to trimming and J lost 1 base, with 16 bases between them. CDR3 length: 14 amino acids. Germline assignment: CDR1 SQVTM and CDR2 ANQGSEA. The CDR3 DNA follows: TGCAGCGCCCGGGGAGGGGGGGCCCAAGAGACCCAGTACTTC. The encoded protein is CSARGGGAQETQYF. The full variable domain, with the rest looked up from reference TRBV29-1 and TRBJ2-5, is SAVISQKPSRDICQRGTSLTIQCQVDSQVTMMFWYRQQPGQSLTLIATANQGSEATYESGFVIDKFPISRPNLTFSTLTVSNMSPEDSSIYLCSARGGGAQETQYFGPGTRLLVL.

The rearrangement joins TRBV7-9 to TRBJ2-3; a weak D match, TRBD1 (6 bases). The CDR3 sequence is 15 residues long. In germline, CDR1 is SEHNR, CDR2 FQNEAQ (reference sequence). The V gene lost 5 bases and the J gene lost 0 bases, with 12 bases spanning the gap. DNA of the CDR3: TGTGCCAGCAGCCAGGGACAACCTAGCACAGATACGCAGTATTTT. Protein: CASSQGQPSTDTQYF.

The rearrangement uses TRBV6-1 and TRBJ1-1, with 9 bases aligning to TRBD1. There are 17 residues in the CDR3. Germline V CDR1 and CDR2: MNHNS, SASEGT. Trimming at V came to 2 bases and at J to 3 bases, leaving 10 bases not matched to a gene. CDR3 sequence: CASSERGQGRADTEAFF. CDR3 nucleotides: TGTGCCAGCAGTGAACGAGGACAGGGGAGGGCGGACACTGAAGCTTTCTTT.

This chain uses TRBV11-3 with TRBJ2-1; weak D call: TRBD2 (6 bases). The CDR3 runs to 13 residues. Per the germline V gene, CDR1 is SGHNT and CDR2 is YENEEA. V was shortened by 1 base and J by 10 bases, with 11 bases between the two germline ends. The CDR3 protein is CASSLVPSGEQFF. CDR3 sequence (DNA): TGTGCCAGCAGCTTAGTGCCGAGCGGGGAGCAGTTCTTC.

V is TRBV6-5 and J is TRBJ1-1; 11 bases match TRBD1. The CDR3 is made up of 13 amino acids. Germline V gene sequence: CDR1 MNHEY, CDR2 SVGAGI. The trim removed 6 bases at V and 6 bases at J, leaving 3 bases unmatched. The CDR3 DNA sequence: TGTGCCAGCAGACAGGGACAGGGGGCTGAAGCTTTCTTT. This translates into CASRQGQGAEAFF.

This chain uses TRBV9 with TRBJ1-2; TRBD1 matches at 7 bases. The germline V gene has CDR1 SGDLS and CDR2 YYNGEE. The CDR3 consists of 15 residues. After removal of 0 bases from V and 12 bases from J, the junction contained 14 bases not matched to a gene. The CDR3 sequence is CASSVGWDRNADDTF. In DNA form, the CDR3 reads TGTGCCAGCAGCGTAGGATGGGACAGAAATGCCGACGACACCTTC.

The chain links TRBV27 to TRBJ1-2, with TRBD1 matching 7 bases. The CDR3 totals 16 residues. Germline CDR1 MNHEY, CDR2 SMNVEV (reference sequence). With V trimmed by 6 bases and J by 0 bases, 10 bases remained unmatched. The CDR3 DNA follows: TGTGCCAGCAGAATGACAGGGAGCATAACTAACTATGGCTACACCTTC. Protein sequence: CASRMTGSITNYGYTF.

The rearrangement uses TRBV27 and TRBJ1-3; tentative D call: TRBD1 (6 bases). The V gene lost 3 bases and the J gene lost 4 bases, with 10 bases spanning the gap. The germline gives CDR1 MNHEY, CDR2 SMNVEV (reference sequence). The CDR3 totals 14 residues. CDR3 residues: CASSFGGGGNTIYF. The DNA for the CDR3 is TGTGCCAGCAGTTTTGGGGGCGGGGGAAACACCATATATTTT.